In this sample, the clone carrying this TCR beta chain turned up once. What it binds is unknown. Produced via immunoSEQ multiplex PCR; TCRdb's table is partial and in-frame only. The sample contains around 67,000 clones, 75% to 90% of which appear only once. The data originate from a study of graft-versus-host responses after intestinal transplantation. Study outcomes and limitations: Peak GvH clone levels in circulation were associated with early post-transplant HvG declines.

Per germline, CDR1 MDHEN and CDR2 SYDVKM. Trimming took 9 bases from V and 4 from J, leaving 13 bases between them. CDR3 length equals 12 residues. The J gene is TRBJ2-7, the V gene TRBV28, with a weak D call TRBD1 (7 bases). The material sequenced was unstimulated CD4+ T cells sorted from spleen or lymph node cells, taken before transplant. The sequence was obtained from a human donor who was the organ donor for an intestinal transplant. The CDR3 nucleotides are TGTGCCAGTGGTGCAGGGGGGTACGAGCAGTACGTC. Encoded protein: CASGAGGYEQYV.